This is a list of T cell receptor beta chains from one sample in a study of CXCR3-negative and CXCR3-positive naive CD8 T cells. TCRdb reprocessed the 5' RACE reads and reports one entry per CDR3 protein, with no DNA. The listing contains 70,000 to 95,000 distinct CDR3 sequences. The sequenced sample consisted of naive CXCR3- CD8+ T cells from blood. Receptors originate from a human donor in good health. Some clones in this sample may be carry-over from other donors' samples. CDR3s include the opening cysteine and the closing phenylalanine or tryptophan. Each record gives: V gene, J gene, CDR3 protein.

V gene: TRBV9; J gene: TRBJ2-5; CDR3 protein: CASSDTTTGTEPLETQYF
V gene: TRBV10-3; J gene: TRBJ1-5; CDR3 protein: CAISDPGQIGQPQHF
V gene: TRBV20-1; J gene: TRBJ2-6; CDR3 protein: CSATGTGVSGANVLTF
V gene: TRBV29-1; J gene: TRBJ2-1; CDR3 protein: CSVVQPPSYNEQFF
V gene: TRBV6-2/TRBV6-3; J gene: TRBJ2-5; CDR3 protein: CASSYLTGIETQYF
V gene: TRBV5-5; J gene: TRBJ2-1; CDR3 protein: CASSLWGGDEQFF
V gene: TRBV6-2/TRBV6-3; J gene: TRBJ1-2; CDR3 protein: CASSPSQRFDGYTF
V gene: TRBV14; J gene: TRBJ2-5; CDR3 protein: CASSQPEARRETQYF
V gene: TRBV15; J gene: TRBJ2-7; CDR3 protein: CATSSAGTSLYEQYF
V gene: TRBV6-5; J gene: TRBJ2-1; CDR3 protein: CASSQSGGAYNEQFF
V gene: TRBV28; J gene: TRBJ2-7; CDR3 protein: CASTLTLSPTYEQYF
V gene: TRBV9; J gene: TRBJ2-1; CDR3 protein: CASSVSGSGVGVNEQFF
V gene: TRBV29-1; J gene: TRBJ2-3; CDR3 protein: CSVVQPSDTQYF
V gene: TRBV27; J gene: TRBJ2-2; CDR3 protein: CASSLGLAGVGDTGELFF
V gene: TRBV14; J gene: TRBJ2-1; CDR3 protein: CASSQVPYNEKFF
V gene: TRBV11-1; J gene: TRBJ1-6; CDR3 protein: CASSLEWGQPHAHSPLHF
V gene: TRBV5-5; J gene: TRBJ2-1; CDR3 protein: CASRLWTGLNEQFF
V gene: TRBV29-1; J gene: TRBJ1-1; CDR3 protein: CSVEDRPNTEAFF
V gene: TRBV5-1; J gene: TRBJ2-1; CDR3 protein: CASSLARGNEQFF
V gene: TRBV16; J gene: TRBJ2-3; CDR3 protein: CASSPGDLTDTQYF
V gene: TRBV24-1; J gene: TRBJ2-2; CDR3 protein: CATSDPGSNTGELFF
V gene: TRBV15; J gene: TRBJ1-2; CDR3 protein: CATSREGWDGYTF
V gene: TRBV28; J gene: TRBJ2-1; CDR3 protein: CASSFPGISYNEQFF
V gene: TRBV7-2; J gene: TRBJ2-7; CDR3 protein: CASSSPMGSGGKQYF
V gene: TRBV29-1; J gene: TRBJ2-1; CDR3 protein: CSVEFSGGYNEQFF
V gene: TRBV5-1; J gene: TRBJ2-3; CDR3 protein: CASSFLAGETSTDTQYF
V gene: TRBV29-1; J gene: TRBJ2-1; CDR3 protein: CSGEPLKQGWGAREQFF
V gene: TRBV5-4; J gene: TRBJ1-2; CDR3 protein: CASSLGTEGGYTF
V gene: TRBV11-2; J gene: TRBJ2-1; CDR3 protein: CASSLVYSSYNEQFF
V gene: TRBV5-1; J gene: TRBJ2-1; CDR3 protein: CASSPVFNNEQFF
V gene: TRBV7-7; J gene: TRBJ2-2; CDR3 protein: CASSPPGGELFF
V gene: TRBV3-1; J gene: TRBJ2-7; CDR3 protein: CASSPSGGIYEQYF
V gene: TRBV29-1; J gene: TRBJ2-7; CDR3 protein: CSVEAGAGGYEQYF
V gene: TRBV20-1; J gene: TRBJ2-7; CDR3 protein: CSAPDRDKPYEQYF
V gene: TRBV11-3; J gene: TRBJ2-7; CDR3 protein: CASSLEGGHEQYF
V gene: TRBV4-3; J gene: TRBJ1-2; CDR3 protein: CASSQGIQGARVYGYTF
V gene: TRBV5-1; J gene: TRBJ2-7; CDR3 protein: CASSWDTTYEQYF
V gene: TRBV28; J gene: TRBJ1-6; CDR3 protein: CASFDVGSPLHF
V gene: TRBV20-1; J gene: TRBJ2-5; CDR3 protein: CSARRRAYQETQYF
V gene: TRBV29-1; J gene: TRBJ2-1; CDR3 protein: CSVRGWGDNEQFF
V gene: TRBV11-2; J gene: TRBJ2-7; CDR3 protein: CASSLEVWGEQYF
V gene: TRBV4-1; J gene: TRBJ2-5; CDR3 protein: CASSQDEIGAPSQETQYF
V gene: TRBV12-3/TRBV12-4; J gene: TRBJ2-3; CDR3 protein: CATSNGGVDTQYF
V gene: TRBV11-2; J gene: TRBJ2-7; CDR3 protein: CASSFTGPLYEQYF
V gene: TRBV7-9; J gene: TRBJ1-1; CDR3 protein: CASRPGSPMNTEAFF
V gene: TRBV4-1; J gene: TRBJ2-7; CDR3 protein: CASSATSSSYEQYF
V gene: TRBV2; J gene: TRBJ2-7; CDR3 protein: CASSEAPGQGAYEQYF
V gene: TRBV5-1; J gene: TRBJ2-1; CDR3 protein: CASSLHSGAGNEQFF
V gene: TRBV29-1; J gene: TRBJ2-1; CDR3 protein: CSGGQGTYNEQFF
V gene: TRBV29-1; J gene: TRBJ2-2; CDR3 protein: CSVEERETGDGELFF
V gene: TRBV4-1; J gene: TRBJ2-7; CDR3 protein: CASSQVQGRGYEQYF
V gene: TRBV7-9; J gene: TRBJ2-5; CDR3 protein: CASSLAHRGETQYF
V gene: TRBV29-1; J gene: TRBJ2-1; CDR3 protein: CSVGWDGIYNEQFF